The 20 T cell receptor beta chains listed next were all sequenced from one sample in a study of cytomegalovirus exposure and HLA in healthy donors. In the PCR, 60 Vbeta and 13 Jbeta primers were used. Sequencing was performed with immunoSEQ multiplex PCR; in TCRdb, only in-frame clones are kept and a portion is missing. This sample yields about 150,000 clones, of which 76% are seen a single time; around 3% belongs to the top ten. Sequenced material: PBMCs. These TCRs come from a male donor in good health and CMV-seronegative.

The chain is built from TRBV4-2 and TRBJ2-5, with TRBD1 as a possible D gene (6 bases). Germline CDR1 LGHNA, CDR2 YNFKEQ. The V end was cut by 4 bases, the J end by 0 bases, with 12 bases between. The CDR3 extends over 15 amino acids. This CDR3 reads CASSLQRGNQETQYF. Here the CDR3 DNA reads TGTGCCAGCAGCCTGCAGAGGGGGAACCAAGAGACCCAGTACTTC.

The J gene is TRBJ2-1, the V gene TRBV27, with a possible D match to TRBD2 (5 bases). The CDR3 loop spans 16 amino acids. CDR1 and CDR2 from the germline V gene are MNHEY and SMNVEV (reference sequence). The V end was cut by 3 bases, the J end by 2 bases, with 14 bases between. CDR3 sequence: CASSFNPGITYNEQFF. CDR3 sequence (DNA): TGTGCCAGCAGTTTTAACCCGGGGATCACCTACAATGAGCAGTTCTTC.

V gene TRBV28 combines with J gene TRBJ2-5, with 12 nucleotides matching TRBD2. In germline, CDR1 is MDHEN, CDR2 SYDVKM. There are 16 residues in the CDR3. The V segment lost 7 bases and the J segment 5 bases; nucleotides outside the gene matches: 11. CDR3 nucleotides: TGTGCCAGCACCCGAGGAGGACTAGCGGGAATGGAGACCCAGTACTTC. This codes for CASTRGGLAGMETQYF.

The CDR3, as DNA: TGCGCCAGCAGCCAAGAAAGGGAGTTCTCCTACAATGAGCAGTTCTTC. It codes for CASSQEREFSYNEQFF. The chain has TRBV4-3 and TRBJ2-1, with a tentative D call TRBD2 (5 bases). Germline V gene data show CDR1 as LGHNA and CDR2 as YSLEER. This CDR3 spans 16 amino acids. The germline V and J ends were trimmed by 0 bases and 0 bases, with 9 bases remaining between them.

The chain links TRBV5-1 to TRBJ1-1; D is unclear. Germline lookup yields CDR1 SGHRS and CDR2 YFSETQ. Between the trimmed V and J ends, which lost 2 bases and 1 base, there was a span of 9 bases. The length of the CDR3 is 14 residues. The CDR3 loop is CASSLMAGNTEAFF. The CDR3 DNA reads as TGCGCCAGCAGCTTAATGGCAGGGAACACTGAAGCTTTCTTT.

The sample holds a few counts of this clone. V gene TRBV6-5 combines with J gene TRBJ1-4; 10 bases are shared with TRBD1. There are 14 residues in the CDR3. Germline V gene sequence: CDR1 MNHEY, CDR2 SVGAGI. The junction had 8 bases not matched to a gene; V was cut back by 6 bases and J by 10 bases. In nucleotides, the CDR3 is TGTGCCAGCAGCACCGGGACAGGGGTTGTAAAACTGTTTTTT. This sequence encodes CASSTGTGVVKLFF.

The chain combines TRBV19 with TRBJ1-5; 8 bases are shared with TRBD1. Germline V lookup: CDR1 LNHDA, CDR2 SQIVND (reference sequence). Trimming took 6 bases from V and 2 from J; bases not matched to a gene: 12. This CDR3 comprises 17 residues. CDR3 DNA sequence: TGTGCCAGTAGGCCCTCGACAGGGGCGGGGGGCAATCAGCCCCAGCATTTT. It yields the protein CASRPSTGAGGNQPQHF.

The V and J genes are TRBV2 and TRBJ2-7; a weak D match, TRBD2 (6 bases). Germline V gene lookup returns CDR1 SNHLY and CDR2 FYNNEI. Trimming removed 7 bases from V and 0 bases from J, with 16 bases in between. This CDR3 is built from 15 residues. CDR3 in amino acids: CASTGRDWPSYEQYF. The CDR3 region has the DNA TGTGCCAGCACCGGTAGGGACTGGCCCTCCTACGAGCAGTACTTC.

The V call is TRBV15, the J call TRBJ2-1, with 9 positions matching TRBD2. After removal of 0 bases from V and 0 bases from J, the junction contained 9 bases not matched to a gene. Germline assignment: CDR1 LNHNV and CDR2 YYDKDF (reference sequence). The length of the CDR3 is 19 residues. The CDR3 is CATSRDLGLAGSSYNEQFF. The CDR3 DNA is TGTGCCACCAGCAGAGATCTAGGCCTAGCGGGAAGCTCCTACAATGAGCAGTTCTTC.

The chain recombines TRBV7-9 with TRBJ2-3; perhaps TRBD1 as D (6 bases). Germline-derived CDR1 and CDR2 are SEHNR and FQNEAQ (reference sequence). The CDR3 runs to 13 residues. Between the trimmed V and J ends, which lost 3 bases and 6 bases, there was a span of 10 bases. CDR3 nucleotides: TGTGCCAGCAGCTTTACAGGGCCGGATACGCAGTATTTT. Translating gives CASSFTGPDTQYF. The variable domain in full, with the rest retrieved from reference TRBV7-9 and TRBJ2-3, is DTGVSQNPRHKITKRGQNVTFRCDPISEHNRLYWYRQTLGQGPEFLTYFQNEAQLEKSRLLSDRFSAERPKGSFSTLEIQRTEQGDSAMYLCASSFTGPDTQYFGPGTRLTVL.

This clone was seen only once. CDR3 sequence reads: CASSASPSGRAEDTQYF. In nucleotides, the CDR3 is TGTGCCAGTAGTGCCTCTCCTAGCGGGAGGGCCGAAGATACGCAGTATTTT. The chain couples TRBV19 to TRBJ2-3; 12 bases are shared with TRBD2. J gave up 5 bases and V 5 bases, and 11 bases lay outside the gene matches. The germline V gene encodes CDR1 LNHDA and CDR2 SQIVND (reference sequence). CDR3 size: 17 residues.

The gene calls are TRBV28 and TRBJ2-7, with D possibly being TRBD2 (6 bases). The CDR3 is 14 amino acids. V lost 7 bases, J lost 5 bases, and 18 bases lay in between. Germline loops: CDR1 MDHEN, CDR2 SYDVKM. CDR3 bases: TGTGCCAGCATAGGGACTCACCAGTCCCACGAGCAGTACTTC. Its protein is CASIGTHQSHEQYF.

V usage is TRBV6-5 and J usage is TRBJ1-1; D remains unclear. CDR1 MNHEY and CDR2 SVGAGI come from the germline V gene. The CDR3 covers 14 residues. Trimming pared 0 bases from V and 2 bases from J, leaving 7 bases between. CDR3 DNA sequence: TGTGCCAGCAGTTACTCCACAGCTAACACTGAAGCTTTCTTT. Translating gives CASSYSTANTEAFF.

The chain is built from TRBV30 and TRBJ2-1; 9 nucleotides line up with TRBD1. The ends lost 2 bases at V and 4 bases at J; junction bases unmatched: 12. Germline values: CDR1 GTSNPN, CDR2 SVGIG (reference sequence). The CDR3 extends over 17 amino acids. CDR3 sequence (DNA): TGTGCCTGGAGTCGGGCCCTTAGGGACAGGGCTTACAATGAGCAGTTCTTC. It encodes CAWSRALRDRAYNEQFF.

CDR3 in amino acids: CASSFRTSGRADTQYF. The CDR3 DNA reads as TGTGCCAGCAGCTTCCGGACTAGCGGGAGGGCCGATACGCAGTATTTT. The rearrangement uses TRBV5-8 and TRBJ2-3, with 15 bases fitting TRBD2. V was pared by 2 bases and J by 6 bases, with 4 bases of the junction left unmatched. The CDR3 is made up of 16 amino acids. The germline V gene encodes CDR1 SGHTS and CDR2 YDEGEE.

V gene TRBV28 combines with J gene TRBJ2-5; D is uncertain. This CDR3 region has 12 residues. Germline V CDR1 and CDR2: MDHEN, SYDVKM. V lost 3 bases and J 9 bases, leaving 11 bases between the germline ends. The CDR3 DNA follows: TGTGCCAGCAGTTTTCACCATGAGTCCCAGTACTTC. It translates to CASSFHHESQYF.

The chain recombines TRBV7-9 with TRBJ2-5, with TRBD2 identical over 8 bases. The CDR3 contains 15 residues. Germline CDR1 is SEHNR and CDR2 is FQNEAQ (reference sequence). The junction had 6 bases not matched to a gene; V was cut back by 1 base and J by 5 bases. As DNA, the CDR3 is TGTGCCAGCAGCTTAGGTCCAGCGGGGGTGGAGACCCAGTACTTC. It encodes CASSLGPAGVETQYF.

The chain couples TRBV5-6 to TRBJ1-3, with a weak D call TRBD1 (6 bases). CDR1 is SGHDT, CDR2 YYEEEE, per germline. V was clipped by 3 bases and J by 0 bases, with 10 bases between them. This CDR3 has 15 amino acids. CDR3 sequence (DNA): TGTGCCAGCAGCTCCGACAGGAACTCTGGAAACACCATATATTTT. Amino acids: CASSSDRNSGNTIYF. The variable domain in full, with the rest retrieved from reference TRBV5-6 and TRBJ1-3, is DAGVTQSPTHLIKTRGQQVTLRCSPKSGHDTVSWYQQALGQGPQFIFQYYEEEERQRGNFPDRFSGHQFPNYSSELNVNALLLGDSALYLCASSSDRNSGNTIYFGEGSWLTVV.

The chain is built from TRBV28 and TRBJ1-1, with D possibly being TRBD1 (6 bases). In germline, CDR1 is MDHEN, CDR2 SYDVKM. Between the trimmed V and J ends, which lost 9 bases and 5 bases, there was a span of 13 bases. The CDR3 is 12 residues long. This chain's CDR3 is CASIQGLTEAFF. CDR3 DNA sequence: TGTGCCAGTATACAGGGTTTGACTGAAGCTTTCTTT. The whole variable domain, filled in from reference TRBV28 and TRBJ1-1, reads DVKVTQSSRYLVKRTGEKVFLECVQDMDHENMFWYRQDPGLGLRLIYFSYDVKMKEKGDIPEGYSVSREKKERFSLILESASTNQTSMYLCASIQGLTEAFFGQGTRLTVV.

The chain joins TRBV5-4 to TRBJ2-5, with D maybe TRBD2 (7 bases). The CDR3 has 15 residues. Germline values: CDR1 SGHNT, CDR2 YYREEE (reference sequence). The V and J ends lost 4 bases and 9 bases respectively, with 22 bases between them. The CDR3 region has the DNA TGTGCCAGCAGCACTAGGACGGGCGGGGGCGGGGCCCAGTACTTC. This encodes CASSTRTGGGGAQYF.